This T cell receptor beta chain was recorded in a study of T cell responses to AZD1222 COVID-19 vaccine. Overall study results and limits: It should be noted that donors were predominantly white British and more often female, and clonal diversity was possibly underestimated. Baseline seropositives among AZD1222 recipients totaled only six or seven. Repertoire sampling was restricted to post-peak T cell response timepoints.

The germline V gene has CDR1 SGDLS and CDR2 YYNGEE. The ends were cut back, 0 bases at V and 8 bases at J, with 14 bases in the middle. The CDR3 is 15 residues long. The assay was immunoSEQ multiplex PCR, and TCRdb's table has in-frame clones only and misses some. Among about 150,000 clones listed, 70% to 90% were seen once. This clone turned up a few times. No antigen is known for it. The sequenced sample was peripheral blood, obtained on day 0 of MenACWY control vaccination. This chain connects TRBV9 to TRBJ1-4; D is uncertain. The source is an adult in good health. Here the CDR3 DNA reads TGTGCCAGCAGCGTAGAAGGGATGTTTGGCGAAAAACTGTTTTTT. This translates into CASSVEGMFGEKLFF. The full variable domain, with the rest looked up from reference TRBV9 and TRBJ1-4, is DSGVTQTPKHLITATGQRVTLRCSPRSGDLSVYWYQQSLDQGLQFLIQYYNGEERAKGNILERFSAQQFPDLHSELNLSSLELGDSALYFCASSVEGMFGEKLFFGSGTQLSVL.